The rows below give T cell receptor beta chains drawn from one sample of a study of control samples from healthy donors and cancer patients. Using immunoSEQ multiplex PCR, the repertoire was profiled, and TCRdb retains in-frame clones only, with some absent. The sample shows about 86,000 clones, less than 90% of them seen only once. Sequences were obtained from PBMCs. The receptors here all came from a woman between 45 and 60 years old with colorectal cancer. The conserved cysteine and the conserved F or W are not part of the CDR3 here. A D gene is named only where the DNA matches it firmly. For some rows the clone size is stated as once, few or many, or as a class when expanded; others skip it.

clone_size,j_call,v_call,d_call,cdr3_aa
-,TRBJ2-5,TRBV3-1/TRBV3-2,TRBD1,ASSHRTGVETQY
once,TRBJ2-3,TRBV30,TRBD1,AWSAPGQEVTDTQY
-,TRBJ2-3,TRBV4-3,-,ASSQDGGTGDTQY
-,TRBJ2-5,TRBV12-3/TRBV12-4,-,ASSLGNQETQY
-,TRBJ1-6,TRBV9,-,ASSVGRGGSDSPLH
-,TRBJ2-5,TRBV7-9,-,ASSPNRETQY
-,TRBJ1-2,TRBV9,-,ASSVGGVGYGYT
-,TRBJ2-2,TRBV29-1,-,SVDRAGEGNTGELF
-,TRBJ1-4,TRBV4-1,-,ASSQEGGSANEKLF
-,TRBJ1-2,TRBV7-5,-,VRSLTSGYT
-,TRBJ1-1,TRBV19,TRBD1,ASSAPQGGGEAF
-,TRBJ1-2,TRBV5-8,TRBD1,ASSYYTGGLYGYT
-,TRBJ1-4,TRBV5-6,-,ASSFLTGTNEKLF
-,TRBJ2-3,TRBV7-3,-,ASSLAGTFDTQY
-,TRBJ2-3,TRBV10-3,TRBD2,ATSGGAADTQY
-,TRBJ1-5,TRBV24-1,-,ATSQTGSNQPQH
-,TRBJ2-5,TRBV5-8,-,ASSLARGKYQETQY
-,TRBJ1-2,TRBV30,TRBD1,ACRQGQGVRGYT
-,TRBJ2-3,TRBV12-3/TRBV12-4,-,ASSGMMTDTQY
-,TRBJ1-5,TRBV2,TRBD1,ASSEGQTSNQPQH
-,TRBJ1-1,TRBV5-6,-,ASSPWGRVNTEAF
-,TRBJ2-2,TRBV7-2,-,ASSFRWDTGELF
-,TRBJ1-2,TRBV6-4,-,ASRSTGTNYGYT